This TCR beta chain came from a study of blood T cells in healthy people across ages. PCR was performed a second time for roughly 6 to 12 cycles using a sample-barcoded 5' primer and a J-beta primer mix. One entry per CDR3 protein results from TCRdb running MiXCR on the 5' RACE reads. The sample lists approximately 1.5 million distinct CDR3 sequences; approximately 42% were seen once. The length of the CDR3 is 15 residues. Overall study results and limits: Naive and antigen-experienced cells were not separated, limiting conclusive comparison. Observed TCR beta diversity per million T cells went down as age went up. This fall followed a roughly linear course with age.

A remark on this clonotype: Its antigen is undetermined.

The clonotype comes from a woman aged 18 to 35 in good health. The sequenced sample was blood. This rearrangement joins TRBV21-1 to TRBJ1-5; the D call TRBD1 from the table was never checked on the DNA. TRBV21-1 is a recognized pseudogene. This chain's CDR3 is CASSGLGDSNQPQHF. The DNA for the CDR3 is TGTGCCAGCAGCGGGTTGGGGGACAGCAATCAGCCCCAGCATTTT.